This is a list of T cell receptor beta chains from one sample in a study of Ad26.COV2.S vaccination and SARS-CoV-2 variants. Clones were sequenced by immunoSEQ multiplex PCR, and TCRdb holds only the in-frame ones, with some missing. The table includes 500,000 or so clones, roughly 89% detected once. The sample consisted of peripheral blood, taken in a trial of Ad26.COV2.S vaccine versus placebo. The receptors originated from a person between 18 and 60 years old who received the Ad26.COV2.S COVID-19 vaccine or a placebo. Each CDR3 is given with its conserved first and last residue.

v_call | cdr3_aa
TRBV20-1 | CSASSFGGRITDTQYF
TRBV3-1/TRBV3-2 | CASSQKLVGWNQPQHF
TRBV5-1 | CASSLQSANTGELFF
TRBV5-6 | CASSLRGAPGTPEAFF
TRBV2 | CASSGALASGRTDTQYF
TRBV5-1 | CASKGQGASNEQFF
TRBV6-5 | CASRRQGDQPQHF
TRBV29-1 | CSVDAGGRVF
TRBV27 | CASSFSQKETQYF
TRBV5-4 | CASSTGLTAAYGYTF
TRBV5-1 | CASSLGQGSYEQYF
TRBV19 | CASRQKAGGVGETQYF
TRBV28 | CASSPLLQGAGTDTQYF
TRBV7-9 | CATTRGLHYGYTF
TRBV21-1 | CASSIRGRSQETQYF
TRBV5-1 | CASSRLAGGPTDTQYF
TRBV5-4 | CASTPGQGRDEQYF
TRBV5-1 | CASSLVSRGADYGYTF
TRBV6-5 | CASSYPDSPLHF
TRBV9 | CASSSSPQGAVFYTF
TRBV19 | CASSPNSGTANYGYTF
TRBV11-2 | CASTSLRGEQYF
TRBV7-8 | CASMPSPGTDTQYF
TRBV30 | CAWTRTGNEQFF
TRBV28 | CASSLLISRGGGYTF
TRBV19 | CASRTDTTGDEKLFF
TRBV28 | CASSLSGQGGDTQYF
TRBV19 | CASSIDRHRGEDQPQHF
TRBV6-6 | CASNQGLPAYEQYF
TRBV6-2/TRBV6-3 | CASSYVAGHYNEQFF
TRBV20-1 | CSASGPSGNTIYF
TRBV6-2/TRBV6-3 | CASSYYGRSEAFF
TRBV9 | CASTFGAGANVLTF
TRBV15 | CATSRDPSDTQYF
TRBV12-3/TRBV12-4 | CASSLSGGNEQYF
TRBV5-1 | CASRLENYGYTF
TRBV6-5 | CASTGQGLRDTQYF
TRBV7-2 | CASSLILGPLSFSGNTIYF
TRBV30 | CAWSVRQGFFRFGEKLFF
TRBV6-1 | CASSEAWEQFF
TRBV27 | CASRQSGRGRSYTF
TRBV19 | CASSIGTARGANSGANVLTF
TRBV27 | CASSRGPGPASDTQYF
TRBV28 | CASARGTGELFF
TRBV3-1/TRBV3-2 | CASSRKGAQGAFF
TRBV7-2 | CASSFAAYNEQFF
TRBV28 | CASSGTTPVADTGELFF
TRBV7-2 | CASSSSPNTEAFF
TRBV7-9 | CASSPPPGWREGDTQYF
TRBV19 | CASSIGYGYTF
TRBV5-5 | CASSLQGAHGYTF
TRBV5-1 | CASSGTGFGSQFF
TRBV2 | CAGRTASSSYNEQFF
TRBV30 | CAWGTGQNNEKLFF
TRBV7-2 | CASSLVGGAEAFF
TRBV28 | CASSFRRGRLMKFEAFF
TRBV2 | CASSLAGQGFNEQFF
TRBV18 | CASSRPTGVNTEAFF